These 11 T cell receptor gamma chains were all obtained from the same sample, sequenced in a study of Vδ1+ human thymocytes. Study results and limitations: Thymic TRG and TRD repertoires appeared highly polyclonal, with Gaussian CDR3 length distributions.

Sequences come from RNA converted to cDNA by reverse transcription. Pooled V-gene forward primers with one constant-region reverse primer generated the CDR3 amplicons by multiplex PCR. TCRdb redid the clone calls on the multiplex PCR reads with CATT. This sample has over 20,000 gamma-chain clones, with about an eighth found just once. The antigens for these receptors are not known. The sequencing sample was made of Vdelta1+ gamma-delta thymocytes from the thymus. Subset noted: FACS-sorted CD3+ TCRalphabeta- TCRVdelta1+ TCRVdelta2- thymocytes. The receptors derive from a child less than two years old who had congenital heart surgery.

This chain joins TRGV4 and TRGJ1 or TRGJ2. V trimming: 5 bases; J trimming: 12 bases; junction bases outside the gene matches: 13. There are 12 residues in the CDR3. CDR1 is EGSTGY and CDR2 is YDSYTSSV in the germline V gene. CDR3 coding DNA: TGTGCCACCTGGGCCGGGGGGGAAAGGAAACTCTTT. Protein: CATWAGGERKLF.

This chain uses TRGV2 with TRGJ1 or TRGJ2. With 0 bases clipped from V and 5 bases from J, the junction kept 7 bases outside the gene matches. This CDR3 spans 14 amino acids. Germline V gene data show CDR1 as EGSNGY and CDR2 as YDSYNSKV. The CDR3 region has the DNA TGTGCCACCTGGGACGGGCGGTCCCATTATAAGAAACTCTTT. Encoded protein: CATWDGRSHYKKLF.

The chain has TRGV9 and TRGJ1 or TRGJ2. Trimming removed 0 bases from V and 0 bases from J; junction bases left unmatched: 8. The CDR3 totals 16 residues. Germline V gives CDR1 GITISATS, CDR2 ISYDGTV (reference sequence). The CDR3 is CALWEVQVGNYYKKLF. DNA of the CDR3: TGTGCCTTGTGGGAGGTGCAGGTAGGGAATTATTATAAGAAACTCTTT.

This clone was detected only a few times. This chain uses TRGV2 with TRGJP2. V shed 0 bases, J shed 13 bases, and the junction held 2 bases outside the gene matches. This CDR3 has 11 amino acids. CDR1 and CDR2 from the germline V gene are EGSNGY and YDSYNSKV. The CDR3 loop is CATWDGLIKTF. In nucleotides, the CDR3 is TGTGCCACCTGGGACGGGCTGATCAAGACGTTT.

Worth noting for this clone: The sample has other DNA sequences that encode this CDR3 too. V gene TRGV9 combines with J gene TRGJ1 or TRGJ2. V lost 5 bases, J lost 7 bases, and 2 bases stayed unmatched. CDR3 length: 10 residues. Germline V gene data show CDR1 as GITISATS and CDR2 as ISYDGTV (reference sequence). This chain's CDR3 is CALWVYKKLF. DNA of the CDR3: TGTGCCTTGTGGGTGTATAAGAAACTCTTT.

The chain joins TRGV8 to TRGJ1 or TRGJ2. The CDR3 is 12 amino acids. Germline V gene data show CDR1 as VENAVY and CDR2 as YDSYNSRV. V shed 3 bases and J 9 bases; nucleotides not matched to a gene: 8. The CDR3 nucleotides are TGTGCCACCTGGGATCGGACTTTTAAGAAACTCTTT. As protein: CATWDRTFKKLF.

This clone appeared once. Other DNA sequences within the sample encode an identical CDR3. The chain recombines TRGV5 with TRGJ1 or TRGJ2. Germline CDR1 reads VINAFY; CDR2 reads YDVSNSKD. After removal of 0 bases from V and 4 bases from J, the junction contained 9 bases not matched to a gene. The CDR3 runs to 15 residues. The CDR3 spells CATWDRLRGYYKKLF. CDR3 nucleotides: TGTGCCACCTGGGACAGGCTGAGGGGGTATTATAAGAAACTCTTT.

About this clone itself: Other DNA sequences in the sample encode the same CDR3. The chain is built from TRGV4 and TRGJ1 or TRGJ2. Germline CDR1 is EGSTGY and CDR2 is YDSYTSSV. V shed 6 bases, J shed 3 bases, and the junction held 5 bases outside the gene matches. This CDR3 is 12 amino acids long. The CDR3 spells CATWIFYYKKLF. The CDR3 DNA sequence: TGTGCCACCTGGATCTTTTATTATAAGAAACTCTTT.

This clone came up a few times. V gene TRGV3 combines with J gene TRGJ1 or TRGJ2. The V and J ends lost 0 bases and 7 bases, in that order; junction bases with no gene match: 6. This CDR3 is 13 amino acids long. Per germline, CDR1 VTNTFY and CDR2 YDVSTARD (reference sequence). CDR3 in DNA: TGTGCCACCTGGGACAGGCCGACCTATAAGAAACTCTTT. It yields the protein CATWDRPTYKKLF.

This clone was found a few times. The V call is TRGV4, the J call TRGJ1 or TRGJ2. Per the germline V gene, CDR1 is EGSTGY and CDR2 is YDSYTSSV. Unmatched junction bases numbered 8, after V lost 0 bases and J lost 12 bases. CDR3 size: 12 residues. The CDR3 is CATWDGPEGKLF. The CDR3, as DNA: TGTGCCACCTGGGATGGGCCTGAGGGGAAACTCTTT.

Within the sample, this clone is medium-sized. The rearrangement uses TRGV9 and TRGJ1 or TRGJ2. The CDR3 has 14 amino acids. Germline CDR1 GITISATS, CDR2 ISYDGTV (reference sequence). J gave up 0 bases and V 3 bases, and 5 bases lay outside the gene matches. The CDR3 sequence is CALWEPVNYYKKLF. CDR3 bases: TGTGCCTTGTGGGAGCCCGTGAATTATTATAAGAAACTCTTT.